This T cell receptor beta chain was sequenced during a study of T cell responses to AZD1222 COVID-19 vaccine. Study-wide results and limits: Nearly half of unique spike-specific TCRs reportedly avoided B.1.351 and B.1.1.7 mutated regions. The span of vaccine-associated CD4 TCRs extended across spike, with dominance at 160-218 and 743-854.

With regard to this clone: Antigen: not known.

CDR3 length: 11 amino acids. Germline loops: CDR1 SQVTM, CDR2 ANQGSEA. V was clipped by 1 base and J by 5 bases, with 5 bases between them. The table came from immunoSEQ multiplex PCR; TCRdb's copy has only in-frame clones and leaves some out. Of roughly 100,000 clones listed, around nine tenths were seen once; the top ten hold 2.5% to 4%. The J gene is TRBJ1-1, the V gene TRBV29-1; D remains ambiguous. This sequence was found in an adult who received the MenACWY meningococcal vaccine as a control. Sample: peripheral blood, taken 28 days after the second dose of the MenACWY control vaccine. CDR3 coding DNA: TGCAGCGTTGAAGGGCAGACTGAAGCTTTCTTT. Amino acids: CSVEGQTEAFF.